This is a list of T cell receptor beta chains from one sample in a study of T cells in localized non-small cell lung cancer. Libraries were prepared by immunoSEQ multiplex PCR; TCRdb keeps only in-frame clonotypes and omits some of them. The sample lists about 40,000 clones; approximately 86% were seen once. The starting material was peripheral blood, obtained before any cancer treatment. The receptors were gathered from a man aged 40 to 69 with stage I lung adenocarcinoma. CDR3s include the opening cysteine and the closing phenylalanine or tryptophan. The order of the fields is J gene, CDR3 length, clone size, V gene, D gene, CDR3 protein, CDR3 DNA. D genes are given only for firm matches. Clone size, where shown, is once, few, many, or a class for clones that have expanded.

j_gene: TRBJ2-1
len: 12
abundance: -
v_gene: TRBV4-1
d_gene: TRBD2
CDR3aa: CASSGLSGRKFF
CDR3nt: TGCGCCAGCAGCGGTCTTAGCGGGAGAAAGTTCTTC

j_gene: TRBJ2-7
len: 15
abundance: -
v_gene: TRBV7-8
d_gene: TRBD2
CDR3aa: CASSLGAGGPYEQYF
CDR3nt: TGTGCCAGCAGCTTAGGGGCGGGAGGGCCGTACGAGCAGTACTTC

j_gene: TRBJ1-2
len: 14
abundance: -
v_gene: TRBV2
d_gene: -
CDR3aa: CASSDKGGNYGYTF
CDR3nt: TGTGCCAGCAGTGATAAAGGGGGTAACTATGGCTACACCTTC

j_gene: TRBJ1-1
len: 14
abundance: few
v_gene: TRBV9
d_gene: -
CDR3aa: CASSPLGPNTEAFF
CDR3nt: TGTGCCAGCAGCCCCCTCGGACCGAACACTGAAGCTTTCTTT

j_gene: TRBJ2-1
len: 13
abundance: -
v_gene: TRBV30
d_gene: -
CDR3aa: CAWSRGVYNEQFF
CDR3nt: TGTGCCTGGAGCAGGGGCGTCTACAATGAGCAGTTCTTC

j_gene: TRBJ2-5
len: 13
abundance: -
v_gene: TRBV7-2
d_gene: TRBD1
CDR3aa: CASSLTGFNLQYF
CDR3nt: TGTGCCAGCAGCTTGACAGGGTTTAACTTACAGTACTTC

j_gene: TRBJ2-5
len: 16
abundance: -
v_gene: TRBV28
d_gene: TRBD2
CDR3aa: CASSSFTSGRVETQYF
CDR3nt: TGTGCCAGCAGTTCCTTTACTAGCGGGAGGGTAGAGACCCAGTACTTC

j_gene: TRBJ2-7
len: 14
abundance: -
v_gene: TRBV6-5
d_gene: -
CDR3aa: CASSYSGGVYEQYF
CDR3nt: TGTGCCAGCAGTTACTCAGGGGGGGTATACGAGCAGTACTTC

j_gene: TRBJ2-3
len: 16
abundance: -
v_gene: TRBV28
d_gene: TRBD2
CDR3aa: CASRPPGLAYTDTQYF
CDR3nt: TGTGCCAGCAGACCACCGGGACTAGCGTACACAGATACGCAGTATTTT

j_gene: TRBJ2-5
len: 13
abundance: -
v_gene: TRBV11-2
d_gene: -
CDR3aa: CASQEEYQETQYF
CDR3nt: TGTGCCAGCCAGGAGGAGTACCAAGAGACCCAGTACTTC

j_gene: TRBJ2-3
len: 12
abundance: -
v_gene: TRBV29-1
d_gene: -
CDR3aa: CSVGTTQDTQYF
CDR3nt: TGCAGCGTTGGGACTACCCAGGATACGCAGTATTTT